The 6 T cell receptor beta chains in this list originate from one sample, sequenced in a study of blood T cells in healthy people across ages. The second PCR ran roughly 6 to 11 cycles with a sample-barcoded 5' primer and J-beta primers. TCRdb analysed the 5' RACE reads with MiXCR anew, one entry per CDR3 protein. The sample consists of hundreds of thousands of distinct CDR3 sequences, 45% to 65% of them appearing once. Sequences were obtained from blood. The source of these receptors is a man in his sixties in good health.

In this sample, this clonotype turned up a few times. V usage is TRBV3-1 and J usage is TRBJ2-5; possibly TRBD2 for D (6 bases). Trimming cost V 3 bases and J 5 bases, with 16 bases left between them. This CDR3 contains 15 residues. The germline gives CDR1 LGHDT, CDR2 YNNKEL (reference sequence). The CDR3 sequence is CASSHKTGDPETQYF. Written as DNA, the CDR3 is TGTGCCAGCAGCCACAAAACGGGGGACCCGGAGACCCAGTACTTC.

This chain links TRBV29-1 with TRBJ2-7, with TRBD2 matching 9 bases. Losses at the gene ends were 6 bases for V and 4 bases for J; bases not matched to a gene: 13. CDR1 is SQVTM and CDR2 is ANQGSEA in the germline V gene. This CDR3 comprises 15 residues. CDR3 nucleotide sequence: TGCAGCGTGGAGACGGAGCGGGAGGCCGTGTACGAGCAGTACTTC. It codes for CSVETEREAVYEQYF.

Comment on this clonotype: A much more abundant neighbour one base away suggests this may be a read error. V is TRBV20-1 and J is TRBJ2-1, with D perhaps assigned TRBD1 or TRBD2 (5 bases each). The CDR3 extends over 15 amino acids. Looked up from germline, CDR1 is DFQATT and CDR2 is SNEGSKA (reference sequence). Written as DNA, the CDR3 is TGCCGTGCTCCGCGGACTGGGGCCACTTACAATGAGCAGTTCTTC. Its translation: CRAPRTGATYNEQFF.

This sequence joins TRBV7-8 and TRBJ2-6; D possibly corresponds to TRBD2 (7 bases). This CDR3 spans 19 amino acids. The V gene's germline CDR1 is SGHVS and CDR2 FQNEAQ. Trimming cost V 4 bases and J 1 base, with 20 bases left between them. DNA for the CDR3: TGTGCCAGCAGCTGGTATGGGGGGGCCTTTAGGTCTGGGGCCAACGTCCTGACTTTC. The encoded protein is CASSWYGGAFRSGANVLTF.

The rearrangement links TRBV5-1 to TRBJ2-3; unclear D gene. CDR1 and CDR2 (germline): SGHRS, YFSETQ. The V and J ends lost 4 bases and 2 bases respectively, with 14 bases between them. The CDR3 consists of 15 residues. CDR3 sequence: CASSPDNGNTDTQYF. The CDR3 DNA is TGCGCCAGCAGCCCCGATAATGGCAACACAGATACGCAGTATTTT.

This clonotype was seen a few times. This chain links TRBV4-2 with TRBJ2-4, with 7 bases identical to TRBD2. The CDR3 runs 18 residues. V lost 0 bases to trimming and J lost 2 bases; unmatched junction nucleotides: 10. Per germline, CDR1 LGHNA and CDR2 YNFKEQ. CDR3 in DNA: TGTGCCAGCAGCCAAGAAGCTAGGACTAGTTCATCCAAAAACATTCAGTACTTC. This gives the protein CASSQEARTSSSKNIQYF.